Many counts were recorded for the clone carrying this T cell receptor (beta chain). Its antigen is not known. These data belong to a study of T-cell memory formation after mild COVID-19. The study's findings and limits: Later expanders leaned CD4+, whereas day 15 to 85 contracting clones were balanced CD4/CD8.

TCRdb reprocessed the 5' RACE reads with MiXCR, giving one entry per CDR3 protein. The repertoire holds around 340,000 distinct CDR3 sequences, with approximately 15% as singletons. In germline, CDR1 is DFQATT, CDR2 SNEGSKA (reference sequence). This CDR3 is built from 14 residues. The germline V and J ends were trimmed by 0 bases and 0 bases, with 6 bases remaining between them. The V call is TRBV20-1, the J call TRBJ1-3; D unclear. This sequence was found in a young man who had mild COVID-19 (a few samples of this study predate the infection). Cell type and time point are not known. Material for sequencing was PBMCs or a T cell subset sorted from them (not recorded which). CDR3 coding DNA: TGCAGTGCTAGAGAACTGGGCTCTGGAAACACCATATATTTT. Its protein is CSARELGSGNTIYF.